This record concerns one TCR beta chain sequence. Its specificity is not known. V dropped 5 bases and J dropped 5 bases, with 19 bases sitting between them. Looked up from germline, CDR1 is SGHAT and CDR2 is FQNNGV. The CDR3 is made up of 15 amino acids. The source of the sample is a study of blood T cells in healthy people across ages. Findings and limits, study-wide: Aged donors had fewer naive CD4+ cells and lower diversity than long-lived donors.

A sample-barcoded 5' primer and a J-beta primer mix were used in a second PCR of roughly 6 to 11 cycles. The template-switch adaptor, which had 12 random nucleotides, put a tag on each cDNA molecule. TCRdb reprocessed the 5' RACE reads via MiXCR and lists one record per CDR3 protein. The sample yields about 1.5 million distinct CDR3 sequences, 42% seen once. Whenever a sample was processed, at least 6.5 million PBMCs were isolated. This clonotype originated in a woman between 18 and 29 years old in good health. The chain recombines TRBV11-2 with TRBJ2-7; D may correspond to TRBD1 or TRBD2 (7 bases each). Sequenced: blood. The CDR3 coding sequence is TGTGCCAGCAGCACCAGGGGGAGGGGGCTCGACGAGCAGTACTTC. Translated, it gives CASSTRGRGLDEQYF.